These 16 T cell receptor beta chains came from one sample sequenced in a study of T cells after yellow fever vaccination. TCRdb re-called the 5' RACE reads with MiXCR, one entry per CDR3 protein. The sample carries over 70,000 distinct CDR3 sequences, just under 8% recorded once. Here the sequenced sample was CD8+ T cells sorted from PBMCs, taken on the day of the yellow fever booster vaccination. The receptors were sampled from a man under 40 who received the YFV17D yellow fever vaccine.

The chain employs TRBV19 and TRBJ2-1; TRBD2 aligns across 7 bases. Germline CDR1 reads LNHDA; CDR2 reads SQIVND (reference sequence). Trimming at V came to 3 bases and at J to 4 bases, leaving 6 bases not matched to a gene. CDR3 length: 15 residues. CDR3 amino acids: CASSIRAGAYNEQFF. In nucleotides, the CDR3 is TGTGCCAGTAGTATCCGGGCGGGAGCTTACAATGAGCAGTTCTTC.

The chain joins TRBV7-2 to TRBJ2-1; D call uncertain. CDR1 and CDR2 (germline): SGHTA, FQGNSA. The length of the CDR3 is 15 residues. Trimming shortened V by 7 bases and J by 4 bases, and 17 bases separated the two germline ends. The CDR3 protein is CASTPNGDFYNEQFF. The DNA of the CDR3 is TGTGCCAGCACCCCCAACGGTGACTTTTACAATGAGCAGTTCTTC.

In DNA form, the CDR3 reads TGTGCCAGCATGCTCCTCGACGGACGAGAGACCCAGTACTTC. Residues: CASMLLDGRETQYF. This chain uses TRBV6-5 with TRBJ2-5; D unclear. V was pared by 7 bases and J by 4 bases, with 16 bases between. This CDR3 is built from 14 residues. CDR1 MNHEY and CDR2 SVGAGI come from the germline V gene.

This chain uses TRBV15 with TRBJ2-2; D gene ambiguous. Germline CDR1 LNHNV, CDR2 YYDKDF (reference sequence). The CDR3 length is 13 residues. V lost 3 bases and J 5 bases, leaving 7 bases between the germline ends. CDR3 coding DNA: TGTGCCACCAGCAGCGACGGTACCGGGGAGCTGTTTTTT. Amino acids: CATSSDGTGELFF.

This sequence joins TRBV7-2 and TRBJ2-1, with D unclear. There are 15 residues in the CDR3. Trimming removed 5 bases at V and 5 bases at J, with 16 bases between. Germline assignment: CDR1 SGHTA and CDR2 FQGNSA. CDR3 sequence: CASSSVVEPHNEQFF. The CDR3 region has the DNA TGTGCCAGCAGCAGCGTGGTCGAGCCCCACAATGAGCAGTTCTTC.

The V and J genes are TRBV27 and TRBJ2-1; TRBD2 matches 10 bases. V was pared by 0 bases and J by 5 bases, with 7 bases of the junction left unmatched. CDR1 MNHEY and CDR2 SMNVEV come from the germline V gene (reference sequence). The CDR3 spans 17 residues. The CDR3 sequence: CASSLSLAGEPHNEQFF. CDR3 bases: TGTGCCAGCAGTTTATCTCTAGCGGGAGAACCACACAATGAGCAGTTCTTC.

This clonotype was picked up a small number of times. The V and J genes are TRBV4-1 and TRBJ2-1; TRBD1 agrees at 12 bases. The CDR3 is 14 residues long. With 3 bases clipped from V and 7 bases from J, the junction kept 1 base outside the gene matches. Germline assignment: CDR1 MGHRA and CDR2 YSYEKL. CDR3 sequence: CASSQGQGANEQFF. CDR3 bases: TGCGCCAGCAGCCAGGGACAGGGGGCAAATGAGCAGTTCTTC.

This clonotype has more than one count but fewer than ten. The rearrangement uses TRBV27 and TRBJ2-7, with TRBD1 matching 12 bases. J gave up 5 bases and V 7 bases, and 12 bases lay outside the gene matches. CDR1 MNHEY and CDR2 SMNVEV come from the germline V gene (reference sequence). The CDR3 extends over 16 amino acids. This CDR3 reads CASTAMGGQGAHEQYF. DNA for the CDR3: TGTGCCAGCACCGCGATGGGGGGACAGGGGGCTCACGAGCAGTACTTC.

Many counts were recorded for this clonotype. The gene calls are TRBV7-9 and TRBJ2-3; no reliable D call. The germline gives CDR1 SEHNR, CDR2 FQNEAQ (reference sequence). This CDR3 region has 12 residues. The V end was cut by 4 bases, the J end by 4 bases, with 6 bases between. The CDR3 protein is CASSYRSDTQYF. In DNA, the CDR3 is TGTGCCAGCAGCTATAGGTCAGATACGCAGTATTTT.

CDR3 sequence (DNA): TGCAGTACCTGGTGGGAGTATGGAGATACGCAGTATTTT. It encodes CSTWWEYGDTQYF. This rearrangement joins TRBV20-1 to TRBJ2-3, with D perhaps matching TRBD2 (5 bases). From germline, CDR1 is DFQATT and CDR2 SNEGSKA (reference sequence). With 8 bases removed from V and 5 bases from J, the gap between germline ends came to 17 bases. The CDR3 length is 13 residues.

The J gene is TRBJ2-5, the V gene TRBV13; maybe TRBD1 (6 bases). V was clipped by 6 bases and J by 4 bases, with 12 bases between them. The germline CDR1 and CDR2 sequences are PRHDT and FYEKMQ (reference sequence). The CDR3 runs 13 residues. The CDR3 sequence is CASSQQGRETQYF. The DNA of the CDR3 is TGTGCCAGCAGTCAACAGGGACGAGAGACCCAGTACTTC.

This chain links TRBV15 with TRBJ2-2; tentatively, D is TRBD1 or TRBD2 (5 bases each). Germline assignment: CDR1 LNHNV and CDR2 YYDKDF (reference sequence). This CDR3 has 15 residues. V lost 0 bases and J lost 5, with 10 bases in between. The CDR3 loop reads CATSREGTLTGELFF. The CDR3 coding sequence is TGTGCCACCAGCAGAGAAGGGACCCTAACCGGGGAGCTGTTTTTT.

J is TRBJ1-2 and V is TRBV29-1; D is uncertain. In germline, CDR1 is SQVTM, CDR2 ANQGSEA. Trimming stripped 6 bases from V and 3 bases from J, with 14 bases between. CDR3 length: 13 residues. As DNA, the CDR3 is TGCAGCGTAGATACCGGAACAGACTATGGCTACACCTTC. This encodes CSVDTGTDYGYTF.

This sequence joins TRBV7-2 and TRBJ2-3; D is undetermined. The CDR3 loop spans 14 amino acids. Trimming removed 5 bases at V and 0 bases at J, with 9 bases between. The germline CDR1 and CDR2 sequences are SGHTA and FQGNSA. The CDR3 here is CASSIGSSTDTQYF. The CDR3 DNA sequence: TGTGCCAGCAGCATAGGGTCTAGCACAGATACGCAGTATTTT.

Many counts were recorded for this clonotype. The chain couples TRBV24-1 to TRBJ2-1; 8 bases line up with TRBD2. Germline-derived CDR1 and CDR2 are KGHDR and SFDVKD. The CDR3 is 14 amino acids. V gave up 9 bases and J gave up 7 bases; unmatched junction bases: 10. The CDR3 DNA follows: TGTGCCACCGGTCCCGGGACTAGTGGGAATGAGCAGTTCTTC. Translation: CATGPGTSGNEQFF.

This clonotype was observed many times. The V gene is TRBV5-1, the J gene TRBJ2-7; 8 nucleotides agree with TRBD2. The CDR3 consists of 15 residues. V trimming: 4 bases; J trimming: 0 bases; junction bases outside the gene matches: 6. The germline gives CDR1 SGHRS, CDR2 YFSETQ. CDR3 residues: CASSPTSGSSYEQYF. The CDR3 region has the DNA TGCGCCAGCAGCCCTACTAGCGGCAGCTCCTACGAGCAGTACTTC.